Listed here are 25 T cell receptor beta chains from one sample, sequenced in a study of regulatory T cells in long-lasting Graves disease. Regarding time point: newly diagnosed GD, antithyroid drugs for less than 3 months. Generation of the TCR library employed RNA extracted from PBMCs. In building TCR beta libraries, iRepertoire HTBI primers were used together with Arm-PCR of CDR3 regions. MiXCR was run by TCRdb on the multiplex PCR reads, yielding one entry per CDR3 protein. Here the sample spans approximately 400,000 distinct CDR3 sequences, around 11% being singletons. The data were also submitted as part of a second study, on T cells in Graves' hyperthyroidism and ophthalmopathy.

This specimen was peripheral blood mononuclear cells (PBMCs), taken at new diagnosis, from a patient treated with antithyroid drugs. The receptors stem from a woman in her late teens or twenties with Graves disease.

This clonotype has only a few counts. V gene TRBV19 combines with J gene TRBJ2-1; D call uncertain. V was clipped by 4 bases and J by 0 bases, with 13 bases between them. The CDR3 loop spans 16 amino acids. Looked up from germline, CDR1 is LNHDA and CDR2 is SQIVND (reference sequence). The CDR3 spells CASSTTLRRSYNEQFF. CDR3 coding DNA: TGTGCCAGTAGTACCACTCTCAGACGCTCCTACAATGAGCAGTTCTTC.

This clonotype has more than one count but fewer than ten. The CDR3 loop is CATSRTGILSGANVLTF. The CDR3 DNA reads TGTGCCACCAGCAGAACGGGGATCCTTTCTGGGGCCAACGTCCTGACTTTC. The gene calls are TRBV15 and TRBJ2-6; maybe TRBD2 (5 bases). CDR1 LNHNV and CDR2 YYDKDF come from the germline V gene (reference sequence). Trimming cost V 2 bases and J 1 base, with 12 bases left between them. The CDR3 covers 17 residues.

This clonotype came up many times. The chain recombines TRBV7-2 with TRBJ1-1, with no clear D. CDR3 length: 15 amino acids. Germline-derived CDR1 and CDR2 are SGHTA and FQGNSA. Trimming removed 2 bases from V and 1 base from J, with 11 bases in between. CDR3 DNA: TGTGCCAGCAGCTTAAGGACCCAATCGAACACTGAAGCTTTCTTT. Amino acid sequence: CASSLRTQSNTEAFF.

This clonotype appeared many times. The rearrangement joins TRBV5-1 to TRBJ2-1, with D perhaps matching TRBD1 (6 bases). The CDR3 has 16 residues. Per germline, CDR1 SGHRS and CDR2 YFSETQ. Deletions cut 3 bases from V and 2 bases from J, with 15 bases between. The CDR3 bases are TGCGCCAGCAGCTGGCAGGGGCTTTCGGCCTACAATGAGCAGTTCTTC. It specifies CASSWQGLSAYNEQFF.

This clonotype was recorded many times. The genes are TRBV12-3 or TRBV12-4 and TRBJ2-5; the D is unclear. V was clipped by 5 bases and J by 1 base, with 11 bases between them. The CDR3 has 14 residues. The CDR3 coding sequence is TGTGCCAGCAGTCCCTTAAGTCCCCAAGAGACCCAGTACTTC. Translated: CASSPLSPQETQYF.

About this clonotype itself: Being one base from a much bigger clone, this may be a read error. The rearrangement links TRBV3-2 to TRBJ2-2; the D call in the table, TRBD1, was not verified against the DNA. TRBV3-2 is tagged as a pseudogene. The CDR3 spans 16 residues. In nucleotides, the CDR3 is TGTGCCAGCAGCCAAGAGATTGGGCGGGGCACCGTGGAGCTGTTTTTT. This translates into CASSQEIGRGTVELFF.

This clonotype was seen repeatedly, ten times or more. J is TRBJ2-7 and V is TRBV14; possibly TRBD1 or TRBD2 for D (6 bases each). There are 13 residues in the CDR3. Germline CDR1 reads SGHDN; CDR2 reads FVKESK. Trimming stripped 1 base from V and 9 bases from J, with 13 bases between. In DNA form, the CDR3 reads TGTGCCAGCAGCCAAGGTCCGGGGGCAACGCAGTACTTC. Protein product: CASSQGPGATQYF.

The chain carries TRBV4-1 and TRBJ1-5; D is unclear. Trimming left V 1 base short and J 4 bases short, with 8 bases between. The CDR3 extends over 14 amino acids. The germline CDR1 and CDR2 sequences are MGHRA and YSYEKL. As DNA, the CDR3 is TGCGCCAGCAGCCAAGCTAGGAAGAATCAGCCCCAGCATTTT. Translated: CASSQARKNQPQHF.

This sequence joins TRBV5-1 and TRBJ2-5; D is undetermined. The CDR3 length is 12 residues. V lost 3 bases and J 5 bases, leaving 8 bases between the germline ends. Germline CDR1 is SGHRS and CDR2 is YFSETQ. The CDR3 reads CASSSEFETQYF. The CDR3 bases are TGCGCCAGCAGCTCCGAATTCGAGACCCAGTACTTC.

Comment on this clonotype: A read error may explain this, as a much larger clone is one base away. The CDR3 sequence: CATSVGGGNIEAFF. CDR3 coding DNA: TGTGCCACCAGCGTCGGGGGGGGGAACATTGAAGCTTTCTTT. The V gene is TRBV15, the J gene TRBJ1-1, with a possible D match to TRBD1 (5 bases). Germline V gives CDR1 LNHNV, CDR2 YYDKDF (reference sequence). The CDR3 has 14 residues.

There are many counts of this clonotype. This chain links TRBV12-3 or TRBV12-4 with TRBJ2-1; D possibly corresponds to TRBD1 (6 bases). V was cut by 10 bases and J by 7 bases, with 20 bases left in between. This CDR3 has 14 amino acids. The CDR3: CATQTFGGQNEQFF. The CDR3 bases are TGTGCCACCCAAACTTTTGGGGGCCAAAATGAGCAGTTCTTC.

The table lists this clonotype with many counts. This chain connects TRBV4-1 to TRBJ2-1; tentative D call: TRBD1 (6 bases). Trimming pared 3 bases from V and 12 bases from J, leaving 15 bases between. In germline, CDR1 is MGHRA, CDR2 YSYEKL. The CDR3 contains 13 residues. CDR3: CASSHTGFHGQFF. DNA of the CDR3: TGCGCCAGCAGCCACACAGGGTTTCATGGGCAGTTCTTC.

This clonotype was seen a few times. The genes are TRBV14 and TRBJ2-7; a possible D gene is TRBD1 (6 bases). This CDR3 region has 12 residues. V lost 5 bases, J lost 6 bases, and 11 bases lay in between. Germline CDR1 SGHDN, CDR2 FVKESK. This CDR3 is CASSEWGREQYV. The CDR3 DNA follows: TGTGCCAGCAGCGAATGGGGGCGCGAGCAGTACGTC.

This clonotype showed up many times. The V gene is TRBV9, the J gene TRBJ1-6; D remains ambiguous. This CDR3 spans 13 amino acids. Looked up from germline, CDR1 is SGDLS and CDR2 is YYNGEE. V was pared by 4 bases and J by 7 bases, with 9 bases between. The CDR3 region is CASSPRPNSPLHF. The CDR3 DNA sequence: TGTGCCAGCAGCCCCCGGCCAAATTCACCCCTCCACTTT.

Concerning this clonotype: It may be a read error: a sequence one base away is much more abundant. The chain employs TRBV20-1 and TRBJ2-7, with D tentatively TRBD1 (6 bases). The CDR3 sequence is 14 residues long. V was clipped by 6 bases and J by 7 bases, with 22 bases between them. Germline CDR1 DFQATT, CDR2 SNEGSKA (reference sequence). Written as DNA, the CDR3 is TGCAGTGCCACGAGGGGGACGCCTCCTAATGAGCAGTACTTC. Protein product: CSATRGTPPNEQYF.

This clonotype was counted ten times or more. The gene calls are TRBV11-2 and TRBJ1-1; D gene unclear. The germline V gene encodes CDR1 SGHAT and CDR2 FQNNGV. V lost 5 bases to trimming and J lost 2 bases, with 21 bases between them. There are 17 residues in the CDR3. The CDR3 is CASSLEPDHHLNTEAFF. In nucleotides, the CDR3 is TGTGCCAGCAGCCTCGAGCCCGACCATCACCTTAACACTGAAGCTTTCTTT. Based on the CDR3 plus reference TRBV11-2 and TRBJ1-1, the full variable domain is EAGVAQSPRYKIIEKRQSVAFWCNPISGHATLYWYQQILGQGPKLLIQFQNNGVVDDSQLPKDRFSAERLKGVDSTLKIQPAKLEDSAVYLCASSLEPDHHLNTEAFFGQGTRLTVV.

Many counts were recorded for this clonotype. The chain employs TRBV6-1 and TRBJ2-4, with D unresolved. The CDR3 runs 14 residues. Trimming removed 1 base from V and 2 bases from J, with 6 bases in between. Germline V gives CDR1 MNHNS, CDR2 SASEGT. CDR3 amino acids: CASSEGRSKNIQYF. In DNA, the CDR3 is TGTGCCAGCAGTGAAGGGAGATCCAAAAACATTCAGTACTTC.

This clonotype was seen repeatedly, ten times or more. The CDR3 sequence: CASSLSAAPYEQYV. The CDR3 DNA sequence: TGTGCCAGCAGTTTAAGCGCGGCACCCTACGAGCAGTACGTC. V usage is TRBV12-3 or TRBV12-4 and J usage is TRBJ2-7; no firm D call. V shed 2 bases and J shed 2 bases, with 10 bases lying between them. CDR3 size: 14 residues.

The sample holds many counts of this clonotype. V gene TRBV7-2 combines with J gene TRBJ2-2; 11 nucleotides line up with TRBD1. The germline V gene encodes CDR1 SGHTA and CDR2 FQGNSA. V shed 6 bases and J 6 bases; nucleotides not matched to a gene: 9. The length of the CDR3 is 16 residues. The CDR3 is CASSFGQGAKPGELFF. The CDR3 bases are TGTGCCAGCAGTTTTGGACAGGGGGCGAAACCCGGGGAGCTGTTTTTT.

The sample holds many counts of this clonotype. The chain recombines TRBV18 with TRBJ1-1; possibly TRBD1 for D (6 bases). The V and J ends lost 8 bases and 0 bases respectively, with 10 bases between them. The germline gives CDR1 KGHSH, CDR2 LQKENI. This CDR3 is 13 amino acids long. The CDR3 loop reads CASSGQMNTEAFF. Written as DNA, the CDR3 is TGTGCCAGCAGCGGACAGATGAACACTGAAGCTTTCTTT.

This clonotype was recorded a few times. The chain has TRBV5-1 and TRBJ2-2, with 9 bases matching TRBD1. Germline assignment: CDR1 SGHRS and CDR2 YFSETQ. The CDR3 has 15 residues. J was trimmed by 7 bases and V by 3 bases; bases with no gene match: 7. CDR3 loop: CASSWDRDLGGELFF. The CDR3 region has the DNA TGCGCCAGCAGCTGGGACAGGGACCTTGGCGGGGAGCTGTTTTTT.

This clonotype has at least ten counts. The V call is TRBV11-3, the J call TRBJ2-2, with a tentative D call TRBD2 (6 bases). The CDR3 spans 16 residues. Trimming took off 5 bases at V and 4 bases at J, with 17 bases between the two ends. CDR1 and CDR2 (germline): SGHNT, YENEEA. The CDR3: CASSPPGGSTTGELFF. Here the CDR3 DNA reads TGTGCCAGCAGCCCTCCCGGAGGGTCGACCACCGGGGAGCTGTTTTTT.

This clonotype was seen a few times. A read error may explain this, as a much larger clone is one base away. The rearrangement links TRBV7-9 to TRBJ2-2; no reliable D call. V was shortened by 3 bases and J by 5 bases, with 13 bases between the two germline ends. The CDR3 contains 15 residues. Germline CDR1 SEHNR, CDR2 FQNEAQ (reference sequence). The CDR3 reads CASSLASEATGELFF. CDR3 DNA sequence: TGTGCCAGCAGCTTGGCATCCGAGGCGACCGGGGAGCTGTTTTTT.

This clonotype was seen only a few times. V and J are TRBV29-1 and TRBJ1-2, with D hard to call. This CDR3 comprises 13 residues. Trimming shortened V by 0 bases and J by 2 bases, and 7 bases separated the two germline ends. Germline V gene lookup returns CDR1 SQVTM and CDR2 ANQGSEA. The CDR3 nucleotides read TGCAGCGTTGAAGAAGGGAGGAACTATGGCTACACCTTC. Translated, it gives CSVEEGRNYGYTF.

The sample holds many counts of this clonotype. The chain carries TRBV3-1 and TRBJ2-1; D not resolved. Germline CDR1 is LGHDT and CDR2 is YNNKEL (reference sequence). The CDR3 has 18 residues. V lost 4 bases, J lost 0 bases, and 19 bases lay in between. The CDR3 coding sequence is TGTGCCAGCAGCCTTTTGGGAAGCACCACAAGCTCCTACAATGAGCAGTTCTTC. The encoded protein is CASSLLGSTTSSYNEQFF.